The rows below give T cell receptor beta chains drawn from one sample of a study of blood T cell repertoires in COVID-19. Repertoires were generated with immunoSEQ multiplex PCR, while TCRdb's copy carries only in-frame clones and drops some. The sample consists of roughly 78,000 clones, around four fifths of them appearing once. Input material: peripheral blood. The receptors come from an elderly woman with acute or convalescent COVID-19. The CDR3 runs from the conserved cysteine through the conserved F or W. D genes are given only for firm matches. A row's size may be missing; if present it is once, few, many or a size class.

j_gene | d_gene | v_gene | abundance | CDR3nt | CDR3aa
TRBJ2-7 | TRBD2 | TRBV3-1/TRBV3-2 | NA | TGTGCCAGCAGCCAAGCCGGGACTAGCGGGGGACCTTCCTACGAGCAGTACTTC | CASSQAGTSGGPSYEQYF
TRBJ2-3 | TRBD2 | TRBV19 | once | TGTGCCAGTAGTCCAACAGCGGGGCTGGTCACAGATACGCAGTATTTT | CASSPTAGLVTDTQYF
TRBJ1-5 | NA | TRBV29-1 | NA | TGCAGCGGGGGCCGGGAGGGTCAGCCCCAGCATTTT | CSGGREGQPQHF
TRBJ2-1 | TRBD2 | TRBV20-1 | once | TGCAGTGCTAGTACGGGGGGGTGGCATGAGCAGTTCTTC | CSASTGGWHEQFF
TRBJ1-3 | NA | TRBV23-1 | NA | TGCGCCAGCAGTCAATACTCAGGATTTGCCTCTGGAAACACCATATATTTT | CASSQYSGFASGNTIYF
TRBJ1-2 | NA | TRBV24-1 | NA | TGTGCCACCAGTGATTTCGACAGCTCCTATGGCTACACCTTC | CATSDFDSSYGYTF
TRBJ1-1 | NA | TRBV12-3/TRBV12-4 | NA | TGTGCCAGCAGTTTTAACGGGGACACTGAAGCTTTCTTT | CASSFNGDTEAFF
TRBJ1-2 | NA | TRBV19 | NA | TGTGCCAGTAGTATGGAGGGCAGGGCTTATGGCTACACCTTC | CASSMEGRAYGYTF
TRBJ1-3 | NA | TRBV9 | NA | TGTGCCAGCAGCCCGAATGTCGGGGGAAACACCATATATTTT | CASSPNVGGNTIYF
TRBJ2-2 | NA | TRBV24-1 | once | TGTGCCACCAGCAAGTCCCAGAAAGGGGAGCTGTTTTTT | CATSKSQKGELFF
TRBJ1-2 | NA | TRBV4-1 | NA | TGCGCCAGCAGCCTTCCGGGTAACTATGGCTACACCTTC | CASSLPGNYGYTF
TRBJ1-5 | TRBD1 | TRBV2 | NA | TGTGCCAGCAAACAGGGGGGGAATCAGCCCCAGCATTTT | CASKQGGNQPQHF
TRBJ1-2 | NA | TRBV6-5 | few | TGTGCCAGCAGTAGGACGGATGGAGGGTACTATGGCTACACCTTC | CASSRTDGGYYGYTF
TRBJ1-1 | TRBD1 | TRBV6-5 | NA | TGTGCCAGCAGTTACGCGGGACAGGGGACGACTGAAGCTTTCTTT | CASSYAGQGTTEAFF
TRBJ1-1 | TRBD1 | TRBV7-6 | NA | TGTGCCAGCAGCTTCGACCCCCCGACAGGGTCGAACACTGAAGCTTTCTTT | CASSFDPPTGSNTEAFF
TRBJ2-7 | TRBD2 | TRBV9 | NA | TGTGCCAGCAGCCCTACTAGCGGGAGGGCCAGAGAGCAGTACTTC | CASSPTSGRAREQYF
TRBJ2-1 | TRBD1 | TRBV9 | NA | TGTGCCAGCAGCGTAGCCGGGGGACAGGGGCCTGAGCAGTTCTTC | CASSVAGGQGPEQFF
TRBJ2-3 | TRBD2 | TRBV18 | NA | TGTGCCAGCTCACCAGCCACTAGCGGCCCCACAGATACGCAGTATTTT | CASSPATSGPTDTQYF
TRBJ1-1 | TRBD1 | TRBV5-1 | once | TGCGCCAGCAGCCCGACAGGGATTGAAGCTTTCTTT | CASSPTGIEAFF
TRBJ2-3 | TRBD2 | TRBV11-3 | NA | TGTGCCAGCAGCTTGAGCGGGGGACTCAGCACAGATACGCAGTATTTT | CASSLSGGLSTDTQYF
TRBJ1-5 | NA | TRBV10-3 | NA | TGTGCCATCAGTACCCAGGGTAATTATCAGCCCCAGCATTTT | CAISTQGNYQPQHF
TRBJ2-7 | TRBD2 | TRBV7-9 | NA | TGTGCCAGCAGCCCCGGCGGGGGGTTCCCCTACGAGCAGTACTTC | CASSPGGGFPYEQYF
TRBJ2-7 | TRBD1 | TRBV10-3 | few | TGTGCCGCCACCGGGACAGCCTACGAGCAGTACTTC | CAATGTAYEQYF
TRBJ1-2 | NA | TRBV14 | NA | TGTGCCAGCAGCCAAGAGGTCGGACAGACTTATGGCTACACCTTC | CASSQEVGQTYGYTF
TRBJ1-3 | NA | TRBV3-1/TRBV3-2 | NA | TGTGCCAGCAGCACCTGGGGCGGAAACACCATATATTTT | CASSTWGGNTIYF
TRBJ1-4 | TRBD1 | TRBV5-1 | NA | TGCGCCAGCAGCTTGGCCGAAACAGGGGGTAATGAAAAACTGTTTTTT | CASSLAETGGNEKLFF
TRBJ1-4 | NA | TRBV10-3 | NA | TGTGCCATCAGTGAGTCGACCGGGACTAATGAAAAACTGTTTTTT | CAISESTGTNEKLFF
TRBJ2-3 | TRBD1 | TRBV4-1 | NA | TGCGCCAGCAGCCAAGTGTCGTGGACGAAGGGGGCCGATACGCAGTATTTT | CASSQVSWTKGADTQYF
TRBJ2-3 | TRBD2 | TRBV27 | NA | TGTGCCAGCAGTCCTTGGACTAGCGGGGACGACACAGATACGCAGTATTTT | CASSPWTSGDDTDTQYF
TRBJ2-3 | TRBD2 | TRBV9 | NA | TGTGCCAGCAGCGTAGCGGGTCTAGCGGGGGGGCTTCAGTTAGATACGCAGTATTTT | CASSVAGLAGGLQLDTQYF
TRBJ1-6 | NA | TRBV19 | NA | TGTGCCAGTAGTATGAGCTCCTATAATTCACCCCTCCACTTT | CASSMSSYNSPLHF
TRBJ1-3 | TRBD1 | TRBV7-9 | NA | TGTGCCAGCAGCTTAGAAGGGGGCACCACCATATATTTT | CASSLEGGTTIYF
TRBJ2-3 | TRBD1 | TRBV7-9 | once | TGTGCCAGCAGCTTGAGCCCGGGACAGGGCGTTTTTAGCACAGATACGCAGTATTTT | CASSLSPGQGVFSTDTQYF
TRBJ2-3 | NA | TRBV15 | NA | TGTGCCACCAGCCCTGGCGGGCAGGATACGCAGTATTTT | CATSPGGQDTQYF
TRBJ1-2 | TRBD1 | TRBV10-3 | NA | TGTGCCATCAGGGAGGGACAGGGAGGGGATCGGCGCGGCTACACCTTC | CAIREGQGGDRRGYTF
TRBJ1-1 | NA | TRBV3-1/TRBV3-2 | once | TGTGCCAGCAGCCAACAAACAGAGGGCACTGAAGCTTTCTTT | CASSQQTEGTEAFF
TRBJ2-1 | NA | TRBV29-1 | NA | TGCAGCGTTGAAGATCTGCAGGGAACGTTCTTC | CSVEDLQGTFF
TRBJ1-2 | TRBD1 | TRBV7-3 | NA | TGTGCCAGCAGCTTTAACAGGGGGCCAGAGGACTATGGCTACACCTTC | CASSFNRGPEDYGYTF
TRBJ1-2 | TRBD1 | TRBV3-1/TRBV3-2 | NA | TGTGCCAGCAGCCAAGCACAGGGGACGGGGGGCTACACCTTC | CASSQAQGTGGYTF
TRBJ2-1 | TRBD2 | TRBV11-1 | NA | TGTGCCAGCAGCTCTCGGACTAGCGGGTACAATGAGCAGTTCTTC | CASSSRTSGYNEQFF
TRBJ2-7 | NA | TRBV7-2 | NA | TGTGCCAGCAGCTTAGTGGTACAGGGTTCCGAGCAGTACTTC | CASSLVVQGSEQYF
TRBJ2-1 | NA | TRBV4-1 | NA | TGCGCCAGCAGCCAAGCTCCGGGACAACCCGAGGAGCAGTTCTTC | CASSQAPGQPEEQFF